The sequence of this TCR beta chain was determined in a study of shared clonotypes between healthy human individuals (dated by TCRdb to about 2020). Regarding the research as a whole: A couple of women and three men aged 18 to 49 years were included in the cohort. For each donor, CD4 naive and CD4 memory were each run on three plates, CD8 naive on two plates, and CD8 memory on one plate. The study deeply sequenced blood TCR repertoires of five healthy adults to estimate repertoire size and the extent of clonotype sharing between individuals. To increase sequencing depth and limit assay-specific biases, different laboratories used diverse techniques to prepare libraries and sequence TCR repertoires. Per donor, leukapheresis produced somewhere between about 0.94 and 9.5 billion PBMCs.

General conclusions and limits of the study: Incomplete sequencing was indicated by rarefaction of sorted-subset datasets, despite the large sequencing depth. Compared with non-shared clonotypes, clonotypes shared by all four sorted-subset donors had higher generation probabilities. Sharing across a few donors was observed for approximately 5% of naive CD4, 3.5% of naive CD8, 2.3% of memory CD4, and around 0.4% of memory CD8 clonotypes. Based on pairwise subsampling, the degree of clonotype sharing among donors was expected to be affected by sequencing depth. Estimated clonotype richness was generally larger for naive than for memory subsets. The genetic and exposure-history diversity represented was limited by the small number of donors. Sampling was restricted to blood, and TCR repertoires in tissues likely differ from the TCR repertoires found in blood.

Using the deep immunoSEQ assay, TCR CDR3 regions were amplified from genomic DNA by multiplex PCR. Genomic DNA extracted from each cell subset was distributed evenly over all wells of several immunoSEQ 96-well plates, and each plate served as one replicate. For sorted subsets, 200 to 250 ng of genomic DNA, equivalent to some 33,000 T cell genomes, went into each replicate PCR. Purified libraries were quantified with a Qubit 3.0 fluorometer, sized on a Bioanalyzer 2100, and re-quantified with the KAPA Library Quantification kit. A separate single-read 150-cycle Illumina NextSeq 550 flow cell was used to sequence each immunoSEQ 96-well plate. From the authors' description of their analysis: Because only junctional sequences without quality scores were contained in the immunoSEQ output, filtering matching that applied to full-length reads could not be performed. To assign V/J genes and CDR3, sequences were annotated against IMGT germline references using PyIR, a Python wrapper for IgBLAST v1.9. Reads were removed for weak V/J assignments (E-value above 1e-6), missing CDR3, stop codons, out-of-frame junctions, or ambiguous translated residues. V3J clonotypes were defined as sequences sharing the same inferred V gene, J gene, and CDR3 amino acid sequence. To compute the percentage overlap between repertoires, the number of shared unique clonotypes was divided by the size of the smaller repertoire. Three approaches were used to assess repertoire richness: RTK rarefaction, the Chao1 estimator, and Recon v2.1 estimates of unobserved clonotypes. Generation probabilities were computed with OLGA for all TCRbeta clonotypes obtained by the gDNA method from a few donors. Imported from immuneACCESS, the table was reduced by TCRdb to in-frame sequences with V and J called. These copies leave out some clones; in studies compared against another copy, an unresolved V gene accounts for under half, and the cause of the remainder is not known. That table gives V, J and clone size, and the DNA gave D and trimming. The sample profile shows around 940,000 clones; approximately 80% of them were found once. Roughly 1.5% of the sample goes to the ten largest clones.

CDR1 and CDR2, looked up from the germline V gene, are SGDLS and YYNGEE. V trim: 0 bases; J trim: 5 bases; unmatched bases: 5. The CDR3 goes from the cysteine to the phenylalanine over 15 residues. Only the CDR3 DNA stays, 45 bases, in frame from base 1. Donors were healthy HIV-negative adults with no recently reported acute infections or vaccinations. Every donor was a Caucasian adult residing in Nashville, Tennessee, USA. Magnetic negative selection was used to enrich CD4+ T cells, after which naive cells were positively selected on CD45RA and the negative fraction became the memory subset. Blood was obtained by leukapheresis, after which PBMCs were separated by Ficoll-Histopaque density gradient centrifugation and cryopreserved in liquid nitrogen vapor phase. Purity and quantity of every magnetically sorted T cell population were checked by analytical flow cytometry. From each sorted fraction, genomic DNA was isolated and quantified by UV absorbance on a Nanodrop 2000c.

As for this clone: Its specific antigen is unknown. Base qualities were left out, and no much larger clone turns up one base away.

The TCR was taken from a young man in good health. Sequenced material: memory CD4+ T cells sorted from blood. Taken with the paper, the label for cell subset or site translates to: CD45RA-negative fraction. This receptor chain uses TRBV9 and TRBJ1-5; a stretch of 7 junction bases matches TRBD1. The bases are TGTGCCAGCAGCGTAGATGGGACAGCCTATCAGCCCCAGCATTTT. It encodes CASSVDGTAYQPQHF.